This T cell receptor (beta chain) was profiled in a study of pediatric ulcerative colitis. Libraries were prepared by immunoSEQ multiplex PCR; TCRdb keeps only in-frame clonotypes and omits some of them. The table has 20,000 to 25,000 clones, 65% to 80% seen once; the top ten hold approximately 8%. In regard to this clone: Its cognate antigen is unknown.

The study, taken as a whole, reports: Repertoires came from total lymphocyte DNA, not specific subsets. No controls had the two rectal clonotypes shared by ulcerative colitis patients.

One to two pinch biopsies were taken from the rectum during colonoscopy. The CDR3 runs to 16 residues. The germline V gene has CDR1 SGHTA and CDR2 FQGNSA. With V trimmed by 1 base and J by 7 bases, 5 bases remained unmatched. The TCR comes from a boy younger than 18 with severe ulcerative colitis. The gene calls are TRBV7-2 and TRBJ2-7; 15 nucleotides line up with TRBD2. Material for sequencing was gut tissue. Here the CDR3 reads CASSLEGTSGRNEQYF. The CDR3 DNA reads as TGTGCCAGCAGCTTAGAAGGGACTAGCGGGAGGAATGAGCAGTACTTC.